One and the same sample provided the 18 T cell receptor beta chains below, sequenced in a study of T cell repertoires in cytomegalovirus infection. From the reads, TCRdb called clonotypes with MiXCR, one entry per CDR3 protein. The sample lists under 150,000 distinct CDR3 sequences, 30% occurring once. These receptors lack a known antigen. The sequences come from CD8+ T cells from cultured PBMCs, collected from culture after CMV antigen stimulation. Receptors originate from a human donor in good health (CMV status not recorded). Some clones in this sample may be carry-over from other donors' samples.

A few counts support this clonotype. The V gene is TRBV27, the J gene TRBJ2-5, with D perhaps TRBD2 (6 bases). CDR1 and CDR2 from the germline V gene are MNHEY and SMNVEV (reference sequence). The CDR3 runs 17 residues. V shed 5 bases and J shed 5 bases, with 24 bases lying between them. This CDR3 reads CASSGERSGSPRETQYF. CDR3 coding DNA: TGTGCCAGCAGTGGGGAGCGGAGCGGGTCCCCCCGGGAGACCCAGTACTTC.

The sample holds one count of this clonotype. The chain joins TRBV7-4 to TRBJ1-2; D may be TRBD1 (5 bases). The V and J ends lost 5 bases and 7 bases respectively, with 14 bases between them. Germline V gene sequence: CDR1 SGHVT, CDR2 SQSDAQ. The CDR3 consists of 13 residues. The CDR3 coding sequence is TGTGCCAGCAGCGTAGGAGGGGCGGGTGGCTACACCTTC. This encodes CASSVGGAGGYTF.

This clonotype was counted only a few times. The genes are TRBV6-5 and TRBJ2-3, with unresolved D. Germline V gives CDR1 MNHEY, CDR2 SVGAGI. The CDR3 totals 13 residues. V was clipped by 2 bases and J by 5 bases, with 8 bases between them. CDR3 coding DNA: TGTGCCAGCAGTTACGCTCTGGAAGATACGCAGTATTTT. Its protein is CASSYALEDTQYF.

V is TRBV27 and J is TRBJ1-5; tentative D call: TRBD1 (6 bases). Trimming removed 3 bases from V and 0 bases from J, with 9 bases in between. Germline CDR1 and CDR2: MNHEY and SMNVEV (reference sequence). CDR3 length: 15 amino acids. For the CDR3, the DNA is TGTGCCAGCAGTTTCAGGGGCCGTAGCAATCAGCCCCAGCATTTT. The encoded protein is CASSFRGRSNQPQHF.

CDR3: CASSLALREYEQYF. CDR3 DNA sequence: TGTGCCAGCAGCTTAGCTCTCAGGGAATACGAGCAGTACTTC. The chain combines TRBV7-6 with TRBJ2-7, with a possible D match to TRBD1 (5 bases). CDR1 and CDR2 (germline): SGHVS, FNYEAQ. The length of the CDR3 is 14 residues. V was clipped by 0 bases and J by 4 bases, with 10 bases between them.

This clonotype has at least ten counts. CDR3 region: CASSPTGRPRSSSYEQYF. In DNA, the CDR3 is TGTGCCAGCAGCCCCACGGGCAGGCCAAGATCCAGCTCCTACGAGCAGTACTTC. V gene TRBV11-2 combines with J gene TRBJ2-7; no firm D call. The V end was cut by 5 bases, the J end by 0 bases, with 23 bases between. The CDR3 consists of 18 residues. Germline V gene sequence: CDR1 SGHAT, CDR2 FQNNGV.

This clonotype was seen at least ten times. The V gene is TRBV10-3, the J gene TRBJ1-5, with D possibly being TRBD1 (5 bases). Trimming removed 0 bases from V and 5 bases from J, with 14 bases in between. CDR3 size: 16 residues. The germline CDR1 and CDR2 sequences are ENHRY and SYGVKD. CDR3 sequence (DNA): TGTGCCATCAGTGAGTCATTGGGGGTAGGGGATCAGCCCCAGCATTTT. Translation gives CAISESLGVGDQPQHF.

The V call is TRBV5-1, the J call TRBJ2-3; TRBD1 or TRBD2 may be the D gene (5 bases each). Germline CDR1 SGHRS, CDR2 YFSETQ. The CDR3 is made up of 14 amino acids. Deletions cut 4 bases from V and 1 base from J, with 10 bases between. The CDR3 protein is CASSPRDGTDTQYF. As DNA, the CDR3 is TGCGCCAGCAGCCCGAGGGACGGCACAGATACGCAGTATTTT.

V is TRBV5-1 and J is TRBJ2-7, with TRBD1 matching 9 bases. The CDR3 covers 13 residues. With 7 bases clipped from V and 2 bases from J, the junction kept 4 bases outside the gene matches. CDR1 SGHRS and CDR2 YFSETQ come from the germline V gene. Written as DNA, the CDR3 is TGCGCCAGCGGGGACAGGGCGGCCTACGAGCAGTACTTC. It is translated as CASGDRAAYEQYF.

The chain has TRBV12-3 or TRBV12-4 and TRBJ1-2; 11 nucleotides line up with TRBD1. This CDR3 has 15 residues. Trimming took 5 bases from V and 7 from J; bases not matched to a gene: 9. DNA for the CDR3: TGTGCCAGCAGTGATACCGGGACAGGGGGGAGTGGCTACACCTTC. Translating gives CASSDTGTGGSGYTF.

This chain connects TRBV27 to TRBJ1-2; D perhaps matches TRBD1 (6 bases). CDR1 and CDR2 (germline): MNHEY, SMNVEV (reference sequence). CDR3 size: 13 residues. The V and J ends lost 7 bases and 6 bases respectively, with 15 bases between them. In nucleotides, the CDR3 is TGTGCCAGCATGCCCTGGGACAAGAATGGCTACACCTTC. As protein: CASMPWDKNGYTF.

This clonotype was observed a few times. This chain links TRBV29-1 with TRBJ2-1; 9 positions agree with TRBD2. This CDR3 has 17 residues. The germline gives CDR1 SQVTM, CDR2 ANQGSEA. J gave up 3 bases and V 8 bases, and 17 bases lay outside the gene matches. The CDR3 DNA reads TGCAGCACTGAAGGCCCTCTCGGAGCGGGGGGCTACAATGAGCAGTTCTTC. It translates to CSTEGPLGAGGYNEQFF.

The V and J genes are TRBV4-1 and TRBJ1-5; D may be TRBD1 (5 bases). V lost 5 bases and J lost 0, with 17 bases in between. CDR3 length: 17 amino acids. CDR1 MGHRA and CDR2 YSYEKL come from the germline V gene. The CDR3: CASSSHDSLYSNQPQHF. Here the CDR3 DNA reads TGCGCCAGCAGCTCCCACGACAGTCTCTATAGCAATCAGCCCCAGCATTTT.

This clonotype was picked up a small number of times. The chain uses TRBV6-1 and TRBJ2-3; D unclear. The CDR3 is 17 amino acids. The germline V and J ends were trimmed by 1 base and 2 bases, with 16 bases remaining between them. CDR1 is MNHNS, CDR2 SASEGT, per germline. This chain's CDR3 is CASSEGRSGPATDTQYF. DNA of the CDR3: TGTGCCAGCAGTGAAGGGCGGAGTGGGCCGGCCACAGATACGCAGTATTTT.

This clonotype was seen once. This chain joins TRBV5-4 and TRBJ2-1, with TRBD1 as a possible D gene (6 bases). The CDR3 has 13 residues. Trimming took 4 bases from V and 3 from J, leaving 8 bases between them. Germline CDR1 and CDR2: SGHNT and YYREEE (reference sequence). The CDR3, as DNA: TGTGCCAGCAGCAAGGACAGCTACAATGAGCAGTTCTTC. Amino acid sequence: CASSKDSYNEQFF.

This clonotype was found many times. The V and J genes are TRBV7-8 and TRBJ1-3, with 9 bases lining up with TRBD1. CDR1 and CDR2 from the germline V gene are SGHVS and FQNEAQ. Trimming removed 4 bases from V and 4 bases from J; junction bases left unmatched: 5. This CDR3 region has 15 residues. The CDR3 DNA reads TGTGCCAGCAGCTCCCAACAGGGGGCAGGAAACACCATATATTTT. This gives the protein CASSSQQGAGNTIYF. Using reference TRBV7-8 and TRBJ1-3 for the parts outside the CDR3, the full variable domain is GAGVSQSPRYKVAKRGQDVALRCDPISGHVSLFWYQQALGQGPEFLTYFQNEAQLDKSGLPSDRFFAERPEGSVSTLKIQRTQQEDSAVYLCASSSQQGAGNTIYFGEGSWLTVV.

The chain links TRBV12-5 to TRBJ2-5; possible D gene TRBD1, 6 bases. The CDR3 is 19 amino acids. The V gene lost 6 bases and the J gene lost 2 bases, with 28 bases spanning the gap. Germline V gives CDR1 LGHNT, CDR2 FRNRAP. The CDR3 nucleotides read TGTGCTAGTGGACACCCCGCGGTGGGGGCCACAGGGCAACAAGAGACCCAGTACTTC. Its protein is CASGHPAVGATGQQETQYF.

The J gene is TRBJ2-7, the V gene TRBV7-2; 7 nucleotides agree with TRBD2. CDR3 length: 12 residues. V lost 4 bases to trimming and J lost 3 bases; unmatched junction nucleotides: 0. Germline V gene sequence: CDR1 SGHTA, CDR2 FQGNSA. CDR3 region: CASSWDYYEQYF. DNA of the CDR3: TGTGCCAGCAGCTGGGACTACTACGAGCAGTACTTC. The complete variable domain, with remaining parts taken from reference TRBV7-2 and TRBJ2-7, reads GAGVSQSPSNKVTEKGKDVELRCDPISGHTALYWYRQSLGQGLEFLIYFQGNSAPDKSGLPSDRFSAERTGGSVSTLTIQRTQQEDSAVYLCASSWDYYEQYFGPGTRLTVT.